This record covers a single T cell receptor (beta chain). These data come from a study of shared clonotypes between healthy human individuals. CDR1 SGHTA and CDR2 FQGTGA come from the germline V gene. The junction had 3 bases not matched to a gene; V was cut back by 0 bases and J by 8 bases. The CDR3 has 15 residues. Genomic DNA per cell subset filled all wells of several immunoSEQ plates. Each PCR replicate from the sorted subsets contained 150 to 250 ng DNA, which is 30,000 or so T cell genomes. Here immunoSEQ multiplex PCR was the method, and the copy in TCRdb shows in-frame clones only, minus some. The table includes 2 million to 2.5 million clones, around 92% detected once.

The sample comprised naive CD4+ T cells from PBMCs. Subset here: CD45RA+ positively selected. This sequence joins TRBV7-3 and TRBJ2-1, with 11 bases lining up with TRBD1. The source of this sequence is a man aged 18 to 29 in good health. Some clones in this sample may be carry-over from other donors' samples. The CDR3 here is CASSLTRTGGDEQFF. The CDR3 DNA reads TGTGCCAGCAGCTTAACCAGGACAGGGGGCGATGAGCAGTTCTTC.